This passage covers 17 T cell receptor beta chains from one sample sequenced in a study of prognosis after radiotherapy for stage I lung cancer. Starting from genomic DNA, TCR beta CDR3 was amplified through two-round multiplex PCR. Every TRBV and TRBJ gene had its own specific primer in first-round PCR. TCRdb reprocessed the multiplex PCR reads with MiXCR, giving one entry per CDR3 protein. This table holds tens of thousands of distinct CDR3 sequences, 40% to 60% found once. Sequences were derived from PBMCs, sampled before or after stereotactic body radiation therapy (not recorded which). These receptor sequences come from a donor older than 45 with non-small cell lung cancer.

This clonotype was detected only a few times. A clone one base away is much larger, so this may be a read error. The chain carries TRBV7-3 and TRBJ1-2; unclear D gene. The CDR3 runs to 13 residues. The germline CDR1 and CDR2 sequences are SGHTA and FQGTGA. Trimming stripped 4 bases from V and 4 bases from J, with 10 bases between. CDR3 DNA: TGTGCCAGCAGCTCGGACTCCGGCTATGGCTACACCTTC. It encodes CASSSDSGYGYTF.

This clonotype was counted once. An end of the junction differs from the germline gene, which may be a read error. This chain uses TRBV6-2 or TRBV6-3 with TRBJ2-2; perhaps TRBD2 as D (6 bases). This CDR3 is built from 13 residues. Germline loops: CDR1 MNHEY, CDR2 SVGEGT. The CDR3 DNA reads as TGTGCCATCCCCCTGGAGGGCACCGGAGAGCTGGTTTTT. This codes for CAIPLEGTGELVF.

This clonotype showed up just once. V gene TRBV2 combines with J gene TRBJ2-7, with D maybe TRBD1 (6 bases). The CDR3 covers 13 residues. Between the trimmed V and J ends, which lost 6 bases and 0 bases, there was a span of 9 bases. Germline V lookup: CDR1 SNHLY, CDR2 FYNNEI. CDR3 residues: CASRTDSSYEQYF. In nucleotides, the CDR3 is TGTGCCAGCAGAACGGACAGCTCCTACGAGCAGTACTTC. The complete variable domain, with remaining parts taken from reference TRBV2 and TRBJ2-7, reads EPEVTQTPSHQVTQMGQEVILRCVPISNHLYFYWYRQILGQKVEFLVSFYNNEISEKSEIFDDQFSVERPDGSNFTLKIRSTKLEDSAMYFCASRTDSSYEQYFGPGTRLTVT.

This clonotype was observed at least ten times. The CDR3 DNA sequence: TGCAGTGCTAGAGTCACTAGCGGGAGAACCGATGAGCAGTTCTTC. This sequence encodes CSARVTSGRTDEQFF. This sequence joins TRBV20-1 and TRBJ2-1; 11 positions match TRBD2. J lost 8 bases, V lost 1 base, and 7 bases had no gene match. The CDR3 has 15 residues. The germline V gene has CDR1 DFQATT and CDR2 SNEGSKA (reference sequence).

With regard to this clonotype: Likely a read error: the CDR3 ends without its conserved phenylalanine or tryptophan. This chain uses TRBV28 with TRBJ1-2; weak D call: TRBD1 (5 bases). V lost 11 bases and J 7 bases, leaving 23 bases between the germline ends. The germline V gene encodes CDR1 MDHEN and CDR2 SYDVKM. The length of the CDR3 is 14 residues. CDR3 residues: CAGSSQGAQSGYTL. CDR3 sequence (DNA): TGTGCCGGAAGCTCCCAGGGAGCGCAGAGTGGCTACACCTTA.

For this clonotype: A read error is the likely source, as a far larger clone sits one nucleotide away. V gene TRBV6-9 combines with J gene TRBJ2-1; 8 bases are a match to TRBD2. CDR1 is MNHGY, CDR2 SVAAGI, per germline. Germline trimming cut 5 bases from V and 9 bases from J; bases unmatched to any gene: 12. This CDR3 has 15 residues. CDR3 sequence: CASSTGGGRGGEQFF. The DNA for the CDR3 is TGTGCCAGCAGTACGGGGGGCGGCCGGGGGGGTGAGCAGTTCTTC.

The chain recombines TRBV28 with TRBJ1-2; the D is unclear. The CDR3 loop spans 13 amino acids. V lost 2 bases, J lost 4 bases, and 8 bases lay in between. Germline CDR1 MDHEN, CDR2 SYDVKM. This CDR3 reads CASSLGGFYGYTF. The DNA of the CDR3 is TGTGCCAGCAGTTTAGGAGGGTTCTATGGCTACACCTTC.

This clonotype was seen repeatedly, ten times or more. The V call is TRBV18, the J call TRBJ2-3, with TRBD2 identical over 9 bases. The germline gives CDR1 KGHSH, CDR2 LQKENI. The CDR3 runs to 18 residues. The J segment lost 1 base and the V segment lost 3 bases, leaving 11 bases of the junction unmatched. CDR3 DNA sequence: TGTGCCAGCTCACCTCAGACCCCTAGCGGGGACGGCACAGATACGCAGTATTTT. It yields the protein CASSPQTPSGDGTDTQYF.

Concerning this clonotype: A much larger clone sits a single nucleotide away, making a read error possible. Here the CDR3 reads CASIPGQNFYEQFF. The CDR3 nucleotides are TGTGCCAGCATCCCGGGACAGAACTTCTATGAGCAGTTCTTC. This chain joins TRBV27 and TRBJ2-1, with TRBD1 matching 7 bases. Germline V CDR1 and CDR2: MNHEY, SMNVEV (reference sequence). Trimming removed 7 bases from V and 8 bases from J; junction bases left unmatched: 11. The CDR3 has 14 residues.

This clonotype is a singleton in its sample. A read error likely explains this, since a far larger clone differs by one base. The chain is built from TRBV6-2 or TRBV6-3 and TRBJ2-7, with 8 nucleotides matching TRBD2. The CDR3 contains 15 residues. The V segment lost 5 bases and the J segment 3 bases; nucleotides outside the gene matches: 9. Germline V gives CDR1 MNHEY, CDR2 SVGEGT. CDR3 bases: TGTGCCAGCAGTGAATCGGGGACTAGTTTCTACGAGCAGTACTTC. It encodes CASSESGTSFYEQYF.

This clonotype was detected many times. The chain uses TRBV14 and TRBJ1-1; the match to TRBD1 covers 7 bases. The CDR3 contains 13 residues. V was pared by 4 bases and J by 10 bases, with 9 bases of the junction left unmatched. Germline V lookup: CDR1 SGHDN, CDR2 FVKESK. Here the CDR3 DNA reads TGTGCCAGCAGCCCCTTAAGGGGGCGCGGAGCTTTCTTT. Translating gives CASSPLRGRGAFF.

This clonotype was observed at least ten times. The chain employs TRBV29-1 and TRBJ2-7, with 7 positions matching TRBD1. The germline gives CDR1 SQVTM, CDR2 ANQGSEA. V shed 2 bases and J 6 bases; nucleotides not matched to a gene: 1. The CDR3 contains 11 residues. The CDR3 region has the DNA TGCAGCGTTGAATCAGGGGGCGAGCAGTACTTC. Protein product: CSVESGGEQYF.

This clonotype was counted ten times or more. V gene TRBV7-3 combines with J gene TRBJ2-7; no firm D call. V lost 6 bases and J 5 bases, leaving 11 bases between the germline ends. This CDR3 has 12 amino acids. Germline CDR1 reads SGHTA; CDR2 reads FQGTGA. CDR3 coding DNA: TGTGCCAGCAGACCCTGGTGGCACGAGCAGTACTTC. Translated: CASRPWWHEQYF.

This clonotype appeared many times. The rearrangement joins TRBV12-3 or TRBV12-4 to TRBJ1-3; 7 nucleotides match TRBD1. The CDR3 runs to 16 residues. The trim removed 6 bases at V and 2 bases at J, leaving 10 bases unmatched. CDR3 residues: CASSPPPTGTGNTIYF. DNA for the CDR3: TGTGCCAGCAGCCCCCCCCCGACAGGGACTGGAAACACCATATATTTT.

The V gene is TRBV28, the J gene TRBJ1-5; 8 bases agree with TRBD1. V dropped 5 bases and J dropped 12; count of bases not matched to a gene: 15. Germline V lookup: CDR1 MDHEN, CDR2 SYDVKM. The CDR3 sequence is 15 residues long. The CDR3: CASSVNDRGRRHQHF. As DNA, the CDR3 is TGTGCCAGCAGTGTTAATGACAGGGGACGGCGGCACCAGCATTTT.

This clonotype was observed at least ten times. The rearrangement uses TRBV5-1 and TRBJ2-3; tentative D call: TRBD2 (5 bases). This CDR3 is 13 amino acids long. V was pared by 2 bases and J by 2 bases, with 6 bases between. Germline V gene sequence: CDR1 SGHRS, CDR2 YFSETQ. The CDR3 DNA is TGCGCCAGCAGCTTCCGGGACACAGATACGCAGTATTTT. This translates into CASSFRDTDTQYF.

The rearrangement links TRBV9 to TRBJ2-3; D remains ambiguous. The CDR3 length is 14 residues. Per germline, CDR1 SGDLS and CDR2 YYNGEE. V was pared by 3 bases and J by 7 bases, with 15 bases between. In DNA, the CDR3 is TGTGCCAGCAGCGCTCGTCTCGACTCCTATACGCAGTATTTT. Translating it yields CASSARLDSYTQYF.